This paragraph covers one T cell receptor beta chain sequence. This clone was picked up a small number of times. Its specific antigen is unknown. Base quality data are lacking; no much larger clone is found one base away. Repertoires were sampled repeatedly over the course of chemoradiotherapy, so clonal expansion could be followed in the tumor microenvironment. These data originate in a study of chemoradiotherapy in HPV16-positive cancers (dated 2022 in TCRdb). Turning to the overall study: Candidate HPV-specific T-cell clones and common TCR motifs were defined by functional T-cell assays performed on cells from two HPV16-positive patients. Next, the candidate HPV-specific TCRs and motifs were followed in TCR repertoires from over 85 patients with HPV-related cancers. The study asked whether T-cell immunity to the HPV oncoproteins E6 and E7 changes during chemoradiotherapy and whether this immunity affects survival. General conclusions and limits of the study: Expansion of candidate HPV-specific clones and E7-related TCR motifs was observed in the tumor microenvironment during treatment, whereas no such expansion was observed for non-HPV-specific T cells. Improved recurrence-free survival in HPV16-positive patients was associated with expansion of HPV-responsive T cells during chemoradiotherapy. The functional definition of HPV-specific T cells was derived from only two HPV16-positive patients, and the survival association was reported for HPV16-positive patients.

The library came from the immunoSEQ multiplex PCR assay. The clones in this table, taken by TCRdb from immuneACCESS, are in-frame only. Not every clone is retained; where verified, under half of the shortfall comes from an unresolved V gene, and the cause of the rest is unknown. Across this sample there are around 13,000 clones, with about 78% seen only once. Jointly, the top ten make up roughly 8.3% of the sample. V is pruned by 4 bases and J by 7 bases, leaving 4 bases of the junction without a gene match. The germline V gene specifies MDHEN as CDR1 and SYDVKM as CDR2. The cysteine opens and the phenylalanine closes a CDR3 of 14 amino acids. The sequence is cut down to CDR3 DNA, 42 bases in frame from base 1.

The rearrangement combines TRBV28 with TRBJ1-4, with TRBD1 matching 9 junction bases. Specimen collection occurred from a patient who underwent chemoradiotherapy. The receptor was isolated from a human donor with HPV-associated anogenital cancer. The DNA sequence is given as TGTGCCAGCAGTTCACAGGGGGCGGGTGAAAAACTGTTTTTT. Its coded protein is CASSSQGAGEKLFF.